Listed here are 9 T cell receptor beta chains from one sample, sequenced in a study of T cells after posttransplantation cyclophosphamide. Clones were read by immunoSEQ multiplex PCR, and TCRdb kept only the in-frame ones, dropping some. The sample carries under 15,000 clones, about 85% recorded once. The source material was memory CD4+ T cells sorted from PBMCs. These receptors all come from a man aged 45 to 65 in good health, CMV-negative, and a related stem cell transplant donor.

The chain is built from TRBV19 and TRBJ1-5, with 9 bases fitting TRBD1. Per germline, CDR1 LNHDA and CDR2 SQIVND (reference sequence). J lost 5 bases, V lost 4 bases, and 3 bases had no gene match. This CDR3 contains 14 residues. The CDR3 sequence is CASSTGQGHQPQHF. CDR3 DNA sequence: TGTGCCAGTAGTACGGGACAGGGACATCAGCCCCAGCATTTT.

This CDR3 reads CASSVGTSGFNEQFF. The CDR3 DNA sequence: TGCGCCAGCAGCGTAGGGACTAGCGGCTTCAATGAGCAGTTCTTC. This chain links TRBV5-1 with TRBJ2-1; 11 bases are a match to TRBD2. Per germline, CDR1 SGHRS and CDR2 YFSETQ. The length of the CDR3 is 15 residues. Trimming cost V 4 bases and J 6 bases; bases outside gene matches: 6.

The genes are TRBV9 and TRBJ1-2, with a tentative D call TRBD1 (6 bases). Germline V lookup: CDR1 SGDLS, CDR2 YYNGEE. V was trimmed by 0 bases and J by 7 bases, leaving 13 bases between them. There are 14 residues in the CDR3. The CDR3 nucleotides read TGTGCCAGCAGCGTAGCTACAGGGATCGGTGGCTACACCTTC. Translated: CASSVATGIGGYTF.

This rearrangement joins TRBV5-6 to TRBJ2-7, with D tentatively TRBD1 (6 bases). Germline V gives CDR1 SGHDT, CDR2 YYEEEE. CDR3 length: 14 residues. Trimming cost V 4 bases and J 3 bases, with 14 bases left between them. CDR3 region: CASSRATGNYEQYF. CDR3 DNA sequence: TGTGCCAGCAGCCGAGCAACAGGGAACTACGAGCAGTACTTC. Looking up the rest from reference TRBV5-6 and TRBJ2-7 gives the full variable domain: DAGVTQSPTHLIKTRGQQVTLRCSPKSGHDTVSWYQQALGQGPQFIFQYYEEEERQRGNFPDRFSGHQFPNYSSELNVNALLLGDSALYLCASSRATGNYEQYFGPGTRLTVT.

This rearrangement joins TRBV5-6 to TRBJ1-2, with 7 positions matching TRBD1. This CDR3 comprises 14 residues. Germline CDR1 reads SGHDT; CDR2 reads YYEEEE. V gave up 6 bases and J gave up 4 bases; unmatched junction bases: 9. The CDR3 here is CASTTPDRFYGYTF. The CDR3 DNA is TGTGCCAGCACCACTCCGGACAGGTTCTATGGCTACACCTTC. Full variable domain (remainder filled in from reference TRBV5-6 and TRBJ1-2): DAGVTQSPTHLIKTRGQQVTLRCSPKSGHDTVSWYQQALGQGPQFIFQYYEEEERQRGNFPDRFSGHQFPNYSSELNVNALLLGDSALYLCASTTPDRFYGYTFGSGTRLTVV.

The chain uses TRBV5-1 and TRBJ1-2; 10 bases align to TRBD1. This CDR3 spans 14 amino acids. Germline V lookup: CDR1 SGHRS, CDR2 YFSETQ. Trimming took 0 bases from V and 8 from J; bases not matched to a gene: 4. The CDR3 sequence is CASSLGQGAEGYTF. CDR3 nucleotide sequence: TGCGCCAGCAGCTTGGGACAGGGGGCGGAAGGCTACACCTTC. Together with reference TRBV5-1 and TRBJ1-2, the CDR3 gives the full variable domain: KAGVTQTPRYLIKTRGQQVTLSCSPISGHRSVSWYQQTPGQGLQFLFEYFSETQRNKGNFPGRFSGRQFSNSRSEMNVSTLELGDSALYLCASSLGQGAEGYTFGSGTRLTVV.

This clone was detected a few times. The chain employs TRBV5-1 and TRBJ2-2; D is ambiguous. The V and J ends lost 3 bases and 1 base respectively, with 10 bases between them. Germline CDR1 and CDR2: SGHRS and YFSETQ. There are 15 residues in the CDR3. The DNA of the CDR3 is TGCGCCAGCAGCTACAACGTTCTGAACACCGGGGAGCTGTTTTTT. This gives the protein CASSYNVLNTGELFF. Complete variable domain (other parts from reference TRBV5-1 and TRBJ2-2): KAGVTQTPRYLIKTRGQQVTLSCSPISGHRSVSWYQQTPGQGLQFLFEYFSETQRNKGNFPGRFSGRQFSNSRSEMNVSTLELGDSALYLCASSYNVLNTGELFFGEGSRLTVL.

The gene calls are TRBV5-1 and TRBJ2-5, with no clear D. V was pared by 0 bases and J by 1 base, with 7 bases between. The CDR3 is 14 residues long. CDR1 and CDR2 (germline): SGHRS, YFSETQ. The CDR3 nucleotides read TGCGCCAGCAGCTTGGGAGGCGGCCAAGAGACCCAGTACTTC. Translating it yields CASSLGGGQETQYF.

This clone was seen a few times. CDR3 loop: CASSIGEGYEQYF. CDR3 in DNA: TGTGCCAGTAGTATCGGGGAGGGTTACGAGCAGTACTTC. The chain employs TRBV19 and TRBJ2-7; 7 nucleotides line up with TRBD2. The V and J ends lost 3 bases and 4 bases, in that order; junction bases with no gene match: 3. The CDR3 sequence is 13 residues long. Germline CDR1 LNHDA, CDR2 SQIVND (reference sequence). Full variable domain (missing parts from reference TRBV19 and TRBJ2-7): DGGITQSPKYLFRKEGQNVTLSCEQNLNHDAMYWYRQDPGQGLRLIYYSQIVNDFQKGDIAEGYSVSREKKESFPLTVTSAQKNPTAFYLCASSIGEGYEQYFGPGTRLTVT.